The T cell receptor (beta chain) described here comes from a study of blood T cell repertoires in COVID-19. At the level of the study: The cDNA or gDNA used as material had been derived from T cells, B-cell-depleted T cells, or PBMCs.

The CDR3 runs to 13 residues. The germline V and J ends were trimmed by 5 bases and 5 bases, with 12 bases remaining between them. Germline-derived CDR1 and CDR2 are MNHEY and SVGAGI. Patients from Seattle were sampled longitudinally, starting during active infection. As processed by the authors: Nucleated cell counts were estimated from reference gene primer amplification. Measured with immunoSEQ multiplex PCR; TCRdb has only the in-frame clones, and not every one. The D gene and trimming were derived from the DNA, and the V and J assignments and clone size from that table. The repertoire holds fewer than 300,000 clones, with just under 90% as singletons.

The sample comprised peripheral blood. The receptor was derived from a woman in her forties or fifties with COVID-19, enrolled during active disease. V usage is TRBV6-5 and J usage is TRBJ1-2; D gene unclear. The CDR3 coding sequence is TGTGCCAGCAGTCGGGATCCCAAGTATGGCTACACCTTC. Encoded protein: CASSRDPKYGYTF.